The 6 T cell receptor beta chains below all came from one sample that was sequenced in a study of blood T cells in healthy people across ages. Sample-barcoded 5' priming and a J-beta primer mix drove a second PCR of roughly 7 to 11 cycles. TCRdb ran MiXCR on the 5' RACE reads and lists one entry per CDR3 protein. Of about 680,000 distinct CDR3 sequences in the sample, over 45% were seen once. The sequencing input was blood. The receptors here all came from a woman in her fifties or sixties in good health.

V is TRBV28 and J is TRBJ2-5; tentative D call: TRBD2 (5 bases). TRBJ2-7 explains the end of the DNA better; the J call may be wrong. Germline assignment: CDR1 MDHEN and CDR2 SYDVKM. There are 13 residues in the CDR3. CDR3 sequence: CASGRSPTNEQYF. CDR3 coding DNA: TGTGCCAGCGGGAGATCTCCGACTAACGAGCAGTACTTC.

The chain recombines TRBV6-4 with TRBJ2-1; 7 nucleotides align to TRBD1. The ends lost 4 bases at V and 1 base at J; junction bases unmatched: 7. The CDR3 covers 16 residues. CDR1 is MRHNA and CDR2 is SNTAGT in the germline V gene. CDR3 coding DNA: TGTGCCAGCAGTGTTAACCCGGGACAGTCCTACAATGAGCAGTTCTTC. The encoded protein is CASSVNPGQSYNEQFF.

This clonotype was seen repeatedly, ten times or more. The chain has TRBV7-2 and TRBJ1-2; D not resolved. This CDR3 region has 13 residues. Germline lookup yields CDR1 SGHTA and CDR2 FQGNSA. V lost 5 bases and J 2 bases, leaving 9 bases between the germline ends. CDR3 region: CASSAVLNYGYTF. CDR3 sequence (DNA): TGTGCCAGCAGCGCGGTCTTAAACTATGGCTACACCTTC. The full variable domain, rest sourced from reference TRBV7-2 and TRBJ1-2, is GAGVSQSPSNKVTEKGKDVELRCDPISGHTALYWYRQSLGQGLEFLIYFQGNSAPDKSGLPSDRFSAERTGGSVSTLTIQRTQQEDSAVYLCASSAVLNYGYTFGSGTRLTVV.

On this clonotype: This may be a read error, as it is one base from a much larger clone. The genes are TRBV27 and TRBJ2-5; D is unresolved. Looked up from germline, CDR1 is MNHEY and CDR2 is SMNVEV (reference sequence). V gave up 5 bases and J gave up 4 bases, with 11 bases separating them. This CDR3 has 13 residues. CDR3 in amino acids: CASSVKYLETQYF. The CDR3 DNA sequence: TGTGCCAGCAGTGTTAAGTACCTAGAGACCCAGTACTTC.

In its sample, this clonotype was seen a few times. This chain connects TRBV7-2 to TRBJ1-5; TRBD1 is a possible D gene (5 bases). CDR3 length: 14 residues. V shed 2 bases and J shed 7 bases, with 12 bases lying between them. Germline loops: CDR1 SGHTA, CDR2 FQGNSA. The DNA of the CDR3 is TGTGCCAGCAGCTTAAGGCAGGGACCACAGCCCCAGCATTTT. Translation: CASSLRQGPQPQHF. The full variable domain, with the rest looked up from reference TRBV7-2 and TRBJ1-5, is GAGVSQSPSNKVTEKGKDVELRCDPISGHTALYWYRQSLGQGLEFLIYFQGNSAPDKSGLPSDRFSAERTGGSVSTLTIQRTQQEDSAVYLCASSLRQGPQPQHFGDGTRLSIL.

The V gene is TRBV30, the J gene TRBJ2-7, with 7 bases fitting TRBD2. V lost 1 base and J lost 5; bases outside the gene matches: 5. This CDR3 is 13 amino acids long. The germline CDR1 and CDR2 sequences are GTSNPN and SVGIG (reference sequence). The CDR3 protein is CAWSGDYPNEQYF. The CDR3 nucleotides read TGTGCCTGGAGTGGGGACTACCCAAACGAGCAGTACTTC.